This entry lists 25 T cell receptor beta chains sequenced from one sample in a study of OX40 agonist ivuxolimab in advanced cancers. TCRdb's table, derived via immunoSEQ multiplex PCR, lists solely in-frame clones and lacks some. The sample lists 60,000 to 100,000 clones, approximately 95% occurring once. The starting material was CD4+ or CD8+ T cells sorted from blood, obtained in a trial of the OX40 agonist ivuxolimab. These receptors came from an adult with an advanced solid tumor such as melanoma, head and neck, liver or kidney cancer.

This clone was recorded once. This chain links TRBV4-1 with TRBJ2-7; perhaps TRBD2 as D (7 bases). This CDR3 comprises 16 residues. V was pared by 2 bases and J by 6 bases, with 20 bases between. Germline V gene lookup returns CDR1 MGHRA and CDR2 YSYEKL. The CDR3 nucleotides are TGCGCCAGCAGCCAAATCCCTATTGGGGGGGGCGGCGAGCAGTACTTC. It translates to CASSQIPIGGGGEQYF.

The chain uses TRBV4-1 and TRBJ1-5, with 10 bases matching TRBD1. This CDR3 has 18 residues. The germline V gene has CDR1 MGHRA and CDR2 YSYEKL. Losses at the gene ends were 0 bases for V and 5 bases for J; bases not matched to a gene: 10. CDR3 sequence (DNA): TGCGCCAGCAGCCAAGAGAGGACAGGGGGAAATCTAGATCAGCCCCAGCATTTT. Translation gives CASSQERTGGNLDQPQHF.

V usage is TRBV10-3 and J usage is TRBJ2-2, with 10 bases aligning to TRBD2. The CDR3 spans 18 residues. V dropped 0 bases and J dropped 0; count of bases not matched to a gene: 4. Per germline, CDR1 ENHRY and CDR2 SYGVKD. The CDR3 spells CAISESLAGASNTGELFF. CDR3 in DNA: TGTGCCATCAGTGAGTCTCTAGCGGGGGCCTCGAACACCGGGGAGCTGTTTTTT.

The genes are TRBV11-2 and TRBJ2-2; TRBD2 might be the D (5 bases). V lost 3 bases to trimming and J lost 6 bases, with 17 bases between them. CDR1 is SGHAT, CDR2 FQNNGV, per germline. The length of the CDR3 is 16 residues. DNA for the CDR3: TGTGCCAGCAGCTTGCTGACCGGGAACACCGCCGGGGAGCTGTTTTTT. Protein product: CASSLLTGNTAGELFF.

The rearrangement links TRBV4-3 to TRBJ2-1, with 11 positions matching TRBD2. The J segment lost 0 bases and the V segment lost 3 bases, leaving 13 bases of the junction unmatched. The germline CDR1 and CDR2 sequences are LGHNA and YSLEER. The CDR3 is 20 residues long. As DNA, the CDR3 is TGCGCCAGCAGCCATACGACTAGCGGGGATGGGGCTAGCTCCTACAATGAGCAGTTCTTC. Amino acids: CASSHTTSGDGASSYNEQFF.

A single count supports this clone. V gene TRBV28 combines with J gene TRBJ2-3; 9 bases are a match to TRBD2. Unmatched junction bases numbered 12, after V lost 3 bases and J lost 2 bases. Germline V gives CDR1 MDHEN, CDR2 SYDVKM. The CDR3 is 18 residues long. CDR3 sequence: CASSFLVAGDGDTDTQYF. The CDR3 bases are TGTGCCAGCAGTTTTTTGGTAGCGGGAGATGGCGACACAGATACGCAGTATTTT.

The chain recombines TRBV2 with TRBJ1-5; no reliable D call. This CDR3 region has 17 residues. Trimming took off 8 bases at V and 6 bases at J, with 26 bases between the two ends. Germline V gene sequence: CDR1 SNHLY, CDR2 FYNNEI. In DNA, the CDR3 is TGTGCCAGCTGCAAGGGTGTTCAGGACTCGGCGGGTCAGCCCCAGCATTTT. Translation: CASCKGVQDSAGQPQHF.

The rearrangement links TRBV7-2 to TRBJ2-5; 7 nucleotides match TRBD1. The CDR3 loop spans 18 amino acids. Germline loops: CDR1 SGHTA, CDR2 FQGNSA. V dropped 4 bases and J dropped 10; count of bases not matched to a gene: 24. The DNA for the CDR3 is TGTGCCAGCAGCTCGCCCGGGACAGCCTCCCACAATCGGAGAGGCCAGTACTTC. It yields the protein CASSSPGTASHNRRGQYF.

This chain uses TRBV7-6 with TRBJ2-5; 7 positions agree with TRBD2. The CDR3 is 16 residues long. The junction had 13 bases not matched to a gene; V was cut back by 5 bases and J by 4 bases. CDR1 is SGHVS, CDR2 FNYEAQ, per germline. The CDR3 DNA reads TGTGCCAGCAGCCAAAGACTAGCTGGGTCAGGAGAGACCCAGTACTTC. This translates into CASSQRLAGSGETQYF.

The CDR3 nucleotides are TGTGCCAGCAGTGAATGGGATCCCCGGGGGGTCCGCAATGAGCAGTTCTTC. It codes for CASSEWDPRGVRNEQFF. The rearrangement joins TRBV25-1 to TRBJ2-1, with TRBD2 identical over 7 bases. J was trimmed by 6 bases and V by 1 base; bases with no gene match: 12. CDR1 and CDR2 (germline): MGHDK, SYGVNS. The CDR3 runs to 17 residues.

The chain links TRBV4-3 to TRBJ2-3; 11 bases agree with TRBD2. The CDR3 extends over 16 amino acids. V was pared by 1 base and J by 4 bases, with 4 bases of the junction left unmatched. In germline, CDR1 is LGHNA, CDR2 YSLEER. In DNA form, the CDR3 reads TGCGCCAGCAGCCAAGTTTTTAGCGGGGGGGCAGATACGCAGTATTTT. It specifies CASSQVFSGGADTQYF.

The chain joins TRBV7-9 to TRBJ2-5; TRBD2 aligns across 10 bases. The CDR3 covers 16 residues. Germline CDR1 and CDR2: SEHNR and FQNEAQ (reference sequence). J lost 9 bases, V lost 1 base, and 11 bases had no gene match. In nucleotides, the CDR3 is TGTGCCAGCAGCTTAGATACTAGCGGGGAGCAGGCGGCCCAGTACTTC. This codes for CASSLDTSGEQAAQYF.

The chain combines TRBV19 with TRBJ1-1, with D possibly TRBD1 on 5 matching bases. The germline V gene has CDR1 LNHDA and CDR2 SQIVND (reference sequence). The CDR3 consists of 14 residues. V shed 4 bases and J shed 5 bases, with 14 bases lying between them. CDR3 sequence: CASSTQNQGTEAFF. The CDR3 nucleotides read TGTGCCAGTAGTACACAGAATCAGGGAACTGAAGCTTTCTTT.

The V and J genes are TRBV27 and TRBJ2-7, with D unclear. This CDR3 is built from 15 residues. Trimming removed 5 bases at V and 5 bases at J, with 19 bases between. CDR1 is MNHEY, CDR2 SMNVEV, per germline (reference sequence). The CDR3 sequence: CASSLAPVGAHEQYF. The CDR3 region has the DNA TGTGCCAGCAGTCTCGCCCCGGTAGGAGCACACGAGCAGTACTTC.

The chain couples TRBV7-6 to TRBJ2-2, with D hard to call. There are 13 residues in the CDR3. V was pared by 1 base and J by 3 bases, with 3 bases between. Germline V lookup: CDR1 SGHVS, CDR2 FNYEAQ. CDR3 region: CASSLEDTGELFF. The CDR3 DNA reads TGTGCCAGCAGCTTAGAGGACACCGGGGAGCTGTTTTTT.

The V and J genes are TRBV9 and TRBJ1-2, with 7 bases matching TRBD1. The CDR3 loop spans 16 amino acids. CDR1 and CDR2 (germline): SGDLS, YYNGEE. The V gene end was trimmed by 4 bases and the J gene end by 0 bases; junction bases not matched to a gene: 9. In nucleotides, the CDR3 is TGTGCCAGCAGCACCCAACGACAGGGAGCTAACTATGGCTACACCTTC. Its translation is CASSTQRQGANYGYTF. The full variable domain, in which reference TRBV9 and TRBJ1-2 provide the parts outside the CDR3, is DSGVTQTPKHLITATGQRVTLRCSPRSGDLSVYWYQQSLDQGLQFLIQYYNGEERAKGNILERFSAQQFPDLHSELNLSSLELGDSALYFCASSTQRQGANYGYTFGSGTRLTVV.

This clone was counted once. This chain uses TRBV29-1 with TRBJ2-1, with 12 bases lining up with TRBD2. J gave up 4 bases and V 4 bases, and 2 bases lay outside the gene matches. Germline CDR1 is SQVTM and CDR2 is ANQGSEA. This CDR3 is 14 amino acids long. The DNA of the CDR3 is TGCAGCGTTGGAGGACTAGCGGGATACAATGAGCAGTTCTTC. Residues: CSVGGLAGYNEQFF.

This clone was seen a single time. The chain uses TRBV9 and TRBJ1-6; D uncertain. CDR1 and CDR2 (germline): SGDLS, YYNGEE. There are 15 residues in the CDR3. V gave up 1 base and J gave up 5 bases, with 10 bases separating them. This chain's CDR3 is CASSVSGIDNSPLHF. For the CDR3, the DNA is TGTGCCAGCAGCGTATCTGGGATCGATAATTCACCCCTCCACTTT.

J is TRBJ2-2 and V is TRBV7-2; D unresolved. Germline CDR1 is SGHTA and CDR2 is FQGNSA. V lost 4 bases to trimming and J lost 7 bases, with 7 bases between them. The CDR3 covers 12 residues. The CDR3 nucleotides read TGTGCCAGCAGCTGGTTAGGCGGGGAGCTGTTTTTT. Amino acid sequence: CASSWLGGELFF.

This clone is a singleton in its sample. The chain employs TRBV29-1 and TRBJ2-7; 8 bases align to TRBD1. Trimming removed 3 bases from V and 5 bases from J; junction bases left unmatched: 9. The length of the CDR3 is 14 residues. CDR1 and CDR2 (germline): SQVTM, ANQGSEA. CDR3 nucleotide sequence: TGCAGCGTTGAGGGGACAGGCATCCTGGACGAGCAGTACTTC. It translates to CSVEGTGILDEQYF.

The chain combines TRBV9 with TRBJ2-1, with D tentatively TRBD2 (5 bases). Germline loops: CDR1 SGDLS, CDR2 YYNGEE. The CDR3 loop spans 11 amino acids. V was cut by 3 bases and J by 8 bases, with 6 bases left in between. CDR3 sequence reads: CASSAGDEQFF. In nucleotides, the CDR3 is TGTGCCAGCAGCGCCGGGGATGAGCAGTTCTTC.

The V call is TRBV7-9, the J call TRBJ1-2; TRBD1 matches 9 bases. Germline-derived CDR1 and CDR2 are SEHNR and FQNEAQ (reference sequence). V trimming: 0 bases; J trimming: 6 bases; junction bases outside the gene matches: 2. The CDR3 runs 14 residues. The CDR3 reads CASSLAWDRDGYTF. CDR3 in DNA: TGTGCCAGCAGCTTAGCATGGGACAGGGATGGCTACACCTTC. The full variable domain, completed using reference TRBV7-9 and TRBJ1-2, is DTGVSQNPRHKITKRGQNVTFRCDPISEHNRLYWYRQTLGQGPEFLTYFQNEAQLEKSRLLSDRFSAERPKGSFSTLEIQRTEQGDSAMYLCASSLAWDRDGYTFGSGTRLTVV.

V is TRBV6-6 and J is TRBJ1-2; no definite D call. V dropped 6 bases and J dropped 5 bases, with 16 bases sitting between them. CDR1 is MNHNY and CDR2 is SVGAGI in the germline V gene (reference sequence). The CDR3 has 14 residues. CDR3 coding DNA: TGTGCCAGCAGCCGAGAATCGGGAATTTATGGCTACACCTTC. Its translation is CASSRESGIYGYTF.

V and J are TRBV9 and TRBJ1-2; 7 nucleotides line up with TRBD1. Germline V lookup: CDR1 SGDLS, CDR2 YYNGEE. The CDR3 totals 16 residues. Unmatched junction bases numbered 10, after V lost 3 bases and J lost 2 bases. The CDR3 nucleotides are TGTGCCAGCAGCGAGGGGCTTCTACAGGGGAACTATGGCTACACCTTC. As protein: CASSEGLLQGNYGYTF.

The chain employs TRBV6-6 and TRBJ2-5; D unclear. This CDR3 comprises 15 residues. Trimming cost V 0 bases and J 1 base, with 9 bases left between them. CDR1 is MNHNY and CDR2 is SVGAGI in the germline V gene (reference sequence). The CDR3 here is CASSYSAGSQETQYF. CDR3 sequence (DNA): TGTGCCAGCAGTTACTCGGCCGGGTCCCAAGAGACCCAGTACTTC.